A selection of T cell receptor beta chains follows, all from one sample in a study of cytomegalovirus exposure and HLA in healthy donors. Libraries were prepared by immunoSEQ multiplex PCR; TCRdb keeps only in-frame clonotypes and omits some of them. Of approximately 100,000 clones listed, 65% to 80% are singletons. Sequenced sample: PBMCs. These receptors came from a woman between 50 and 59 years old in good health and CMV-seropositive. The CDR3 runs from the conserved cysteine through the conserved F or W. Each record gives: D gene, V gene, CDR3 length, J gene, clone size, CDR3 protein, CDR3 DNA. A D gene is named only where the DNA matches it firmly. Clone size appears in some rows only: once, few, many, or a class for an expanded clone.

D gene: TRBD1
V gene: TRBV7-9
CDR3 length: 14
J gene: TRBJ1-4
clone size: -
CDR3 protein: CASSLSGQGEKLFF
CDR3 DNA: TGTGCCAGCAGCCTTTCGGGACAGGGTGAAAAACTGTTTTTT

D gene: -
V gene: TRBV7-8
CDR3 length: 13
J gene: TRBJ1-1
clone size: -
CDR3 protein: CASSLSHSTEAFF
CDR3 DNA: TGTGCCAGCAGCTTATCTCACAGCACTGAAGCTTTCTTT

D gene: TRBD1
V gene: TRBV27
CDR3 length: 18
J gene: TRBJ1-1
clone size: few
CDR3 protein: CASSYSGTGGPLNTEAFF
CDR3 DNA: TGTGCCAGCAGTTACTCCGGGACAGGGGGCCCATTGAACACTGAAGCTTTCTTT

D gene: -
V gene: TRBV7-6
CDR3 length: 12
J gene: TRBJ2-7
clone size: -
CDR3 protein: CASSYLAGEQYF
CDR3 DNA: TGTGCCAGCAGCTACCTGGCGGGCGAGCAGTACTTC

D gene: TRBD1
V gene: TRBV15
CDR3 length: 16
J gene: TRBJ2-4
clone size: -
CDR3 protein: CATGPRGQDGKNIQYF
CDR3 DNA: TGTGCCACCGGACCTCGCGGACAGGATGGCAAAAACATTCAGTACTTC

D gene: TRBD1
V gene: TRBV19
CDR3 length: 16
J gene: TRBJ1-1
clone size: few
CDR3 protein: CASSIFPGTENTEAFF
CDR3 DNA: TGTGCCAGTAGTATCTTCCCCGGGACAGAGAACACTGAAGCTTTCTTT

D gene: -
V gene: TRBV6-5
CDR3 length: 16
J gene: TRBJ1-3
clone size: -
CDR3 protein: CASSYDIDGSGDTIYF
CDR3 DNA: TGTGCCAGCAGTTACGATATCGACGGGAGTGGGGACACCATATATTTT

D gene: TRBD2
V gene: TRBV7-8
CDR3 length: 18
J gene: TRBJ2-1
clone size: -
CDR3 protein: CASSPPRGSGGPVDEQFF
CDR3 DNA: TGTGCCAGCAGCCCCCCTCGGGGTAGCGGGGGGCCAGTCGATGAGCAGTTCTTC

D gene: -
V gene: TRBV7-9
CDR3 length: 18
J gene: TRBJ2-5
clone size: once
CDR3 protein: CASSLGIMSGARGETQYF
CDR3 DNA: TGTGCCAGCAGCTTAGGGATAATGTCAGGGGCGCGTGGAGAGACCCAGTACTTC

D gene: -
V gene: TRBV4-1
CDR3 length: 16
J gene: TRBJ2-3
clone size: -
CDR3 protein: CASSQDYGGNTDTQYF
CDR3 DNA: TGCGCCAGCAGCCAAGATTACGGGGGTAACACAGATACGCAGTATTTT

D gene: TRBD2
V gene: TRBV5-1
CDR3 length: 15
J gene: TRBJ2-5
clone size: -
CDR3 protein: CASSFGLAGEGTQYF
CDR3 DNA: TGCGCCAGCAGCTTCGGACTAGCGGGAGAGGGGACCCAGTACTTC

D gene: TRBD2
V gene: TRBV7-8
CDR3 length: 17
J gene: TRBJ2-3
clone size: -
CDR3 protein: CASSLLGLAGGRDTQYF
CDR3 DNA: TGTGCCAGCAGCCTTTTAGGACTAGCGGGGGGTAGAGATACGCAGTATTTT

D gene: -
V gene: TRBV7-9
CDR3 length: 16
J gene: TRBJ1-3
clone size: -
CDR3 protein: CASSFYEQGNGNTIYF
CDR3 DNA: TGTGCCAGCAGCTTTTACGAGCAGGGGAACGGAAACACCATATATTTT

D gene: -
V gene: TRBV29-1
CDR3 length: 17
J gene: TRBJ2-1
clone size: -
CDR3 protein: CSVEDGSAESSYNEQFF
CDR3 DNA: TGCAGCGTTGAAGATGGGAGCGCGGAGAGCTCCTACAATGAGCAGTTCTTC

D gene: TRBD1
V gene: TRBV11-2
CDR3 length: 16
J gene: TRBJ2-5
clone size: -
CDR3 protein: CASSLGQATYQETQYF
CDR3 DNA: TGTGCCAGCAGCTTGGGACAGGCCACTTACCAAGAGACCCAGTACTTC

D gene: TRBD2
V gene: TRBV7-2
CDR3 length: 13
J gene: TRBJ2-3
clone size: -
CDR3 protein: CASSSLSGGTQYF
CDR3 DNA: TGTGCCAGCAGCTCCCTTAGCGGGGGAACGCAGTATTTT

D gene: TRBD2
V gene: TRBV6-6
CDR3 length: 16
J gene: TRBJ2-1
clone size: -
CDR3 protein: CASRTNGGEGGNEQFF
CDR3 DNA: TGTGCCAGCAGAACAAATGGGGGGGAGGGAGGGAATGAGCAGTTCTTC

D gene: TRBD2
V gene: TRBV4-1
CDR3 length: 14
J gene: TRBJ2-7
clone size: -
CDR3 protein: CASSQEGLPGEQYF
CDR3 DNA: TGCGCCAGCAGCCAAGAGGGACTACCTGGGGAGCAGTACTTC

D gene: TRBD1
V gene: TRBV25-1
CDR3 length: 15
J gene: TRBJ1-1
clone size: -
CDR3 protein: CASSEGTGMNTEAFF
CDR3 DNA: TGTGCCAGCAGTGAAGGGACAGGGATGAACACTGAAGCTTTCTTT

D gene: -
V gene: TRBV5-6
CDR3 length: 19
J gene: TRBJ2-3
clone size: -
CDR3 protein: CASSLGFQAGQSGTDTQYF
CDR3 DNA: TGTGCCAGCAGCTTGGGTTTCCAGGCAGGACAAAGTGGCACAGATACGCAGTATTTT

D gene: -
V gene: TRBV28
CDR3 length: 14
J gene: TRBJ2-7
clone size: -
CDR3 protein: CASSLLGATYEQYF
CDR3 DNA: TGTGCCAGCAGTTTACTTGGGGCGACCTACGAGCAGTACTTC

D gene: -
V gene: TRBV15
CDR3 length: 16
J gene: TRBJ1-1
clone size: -
CDR3 protein: CATSRDRGVGDTEAFF
CDR3 DNA: TGTGCCACCAGCAGAGATCGGGGAGTTGGGGACACTGAAGCTTTCTTT

D gene: -
V gene: TRBV19
CDR3 length: 14
J gene: TRBJ1-4
clone size: few
CDR3 protein: CASSMVQANGKLFF
CDR3 DNA: TGTGCCAGTAGTATGGTACAGGCGAACGGAAAACTGTTTTTT